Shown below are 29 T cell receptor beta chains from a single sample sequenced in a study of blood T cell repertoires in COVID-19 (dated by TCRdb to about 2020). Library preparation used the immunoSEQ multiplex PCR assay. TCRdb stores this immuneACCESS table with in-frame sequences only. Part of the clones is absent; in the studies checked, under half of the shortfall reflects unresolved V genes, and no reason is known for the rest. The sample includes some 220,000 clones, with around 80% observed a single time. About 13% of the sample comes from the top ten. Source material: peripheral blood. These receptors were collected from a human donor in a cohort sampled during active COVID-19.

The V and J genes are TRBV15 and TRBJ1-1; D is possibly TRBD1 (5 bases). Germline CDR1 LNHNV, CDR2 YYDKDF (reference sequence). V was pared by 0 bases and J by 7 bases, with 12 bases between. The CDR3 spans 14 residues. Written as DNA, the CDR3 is TGTGCCACCAGCAGAGATCGGAGGAGGGGTGAAGCTTTCTTT. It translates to CATSRDRRRGEAFF.

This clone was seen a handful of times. CDR3 sequence (DNA): TGTGCCAGCAATACGCCGTACAGGAACCTAAACTACGAGCAGTACTTC. This sequence encodes CASNTPYRNLNYEQYF. The chain recombines TRBV28 with TRBJ2-7, with D possibly matching TRBD1 (5 bases). From germline, CDR1 is MDHEN and CDR2 SYDVKM. V lost 7 bases to trimming and J lost 3 bases, with 22 bases between them. The CDR3 loop spans 16 amino acids.

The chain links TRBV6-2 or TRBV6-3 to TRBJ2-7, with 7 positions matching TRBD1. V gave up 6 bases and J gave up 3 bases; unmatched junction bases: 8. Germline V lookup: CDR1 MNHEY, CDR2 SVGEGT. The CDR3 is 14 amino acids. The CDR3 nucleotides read TGTGCCAGCAGCTTCCAGGGACAGCACTACGAGCAGTACTTC. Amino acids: CASSFQGQHYEQYF.

The CDR3 nucleotides read TGCGCCAGCAGCTCCCGTCGGGATTCCACCTACGAGCAGTACTTC. Translating gives CASSSRRDSTYEQYF. V and J are TRBV5-1 and TRBJ2-7; a weak D match, TRBD2 (5 bases). Germline lookup yields CDR1 SGHRS and CDR2 YFSETQ. Trimming pared 3 bases from V and 2 bases from J, leaving 15 bases between. CDR3 length: 15 amino acids.

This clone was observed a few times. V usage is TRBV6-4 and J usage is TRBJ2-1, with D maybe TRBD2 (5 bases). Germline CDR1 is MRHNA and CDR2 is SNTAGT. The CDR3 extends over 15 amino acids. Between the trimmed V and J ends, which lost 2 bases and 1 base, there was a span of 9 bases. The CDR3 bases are TGTGCCAGCAGTGACGGGAGCGTATCCTACAATGAGCAGTTCTTC. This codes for CASSDGSVSYNEQFF.

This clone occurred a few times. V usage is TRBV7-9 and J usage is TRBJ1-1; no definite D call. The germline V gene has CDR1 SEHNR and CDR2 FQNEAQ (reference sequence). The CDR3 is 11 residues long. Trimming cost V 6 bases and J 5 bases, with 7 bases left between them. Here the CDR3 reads CASRLATEAFF. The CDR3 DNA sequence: TGTGCCAGCAGGCTAGCAACTGAAGCTTTCTTT.

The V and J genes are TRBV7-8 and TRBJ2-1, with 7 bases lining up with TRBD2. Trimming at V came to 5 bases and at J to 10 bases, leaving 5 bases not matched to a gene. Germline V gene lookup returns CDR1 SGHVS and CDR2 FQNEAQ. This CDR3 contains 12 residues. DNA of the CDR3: TGTGCCAGCAGCCGGACTAGGGAAGAGCAGTTCTTC. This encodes CASSRTREEQFF.

Written as DNA, the CDR3 is TGTGCCTGGAGTGTACAGGGATCATCTGGAAACACCATATATTTT. It codes for CAWSVQGSSGNTIYF. The J gene is TRBJ1-3, the V gene TRBV30; D perhaps matches TRBD1 (6 bases). Germline V gene sequence: CDR1 GTSNPN, CDR2 SVGIG (reference sequence). V was clipped by 0 bases and J by 1 base, with 10 bases between them. The CDR3 sequence is 15 residues long.

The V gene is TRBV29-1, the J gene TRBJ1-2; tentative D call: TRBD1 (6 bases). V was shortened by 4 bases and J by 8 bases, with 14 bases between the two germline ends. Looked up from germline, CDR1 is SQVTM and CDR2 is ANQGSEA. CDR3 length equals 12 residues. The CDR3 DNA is TGCAGCGTTGGTTCCAGGGGTAAAGGCTACACCTTC. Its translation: CSVGSRGKGYTF.

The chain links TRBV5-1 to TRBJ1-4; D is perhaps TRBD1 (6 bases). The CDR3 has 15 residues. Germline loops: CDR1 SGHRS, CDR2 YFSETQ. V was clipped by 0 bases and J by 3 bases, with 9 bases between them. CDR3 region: CASSLGGQPNEKLFF. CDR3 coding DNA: TGCGCCAGCAGCTTGGGGGGACAACCTAATGAAAAACTGTTTTTT.

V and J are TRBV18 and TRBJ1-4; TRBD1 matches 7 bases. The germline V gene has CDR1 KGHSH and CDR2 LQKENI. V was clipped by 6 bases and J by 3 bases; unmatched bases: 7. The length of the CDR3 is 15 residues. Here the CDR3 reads CASSRRGPANEKLFF. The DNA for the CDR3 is TGTGCCAGCTCTCGGAGGGGGCCGGCTAATGAAAAACTGTTTTTT. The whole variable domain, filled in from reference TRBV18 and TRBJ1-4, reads NAGVMQNPRHLVRRRGQEARLRCSPMKGHSHVYWYRQLPEEGLKFMVYLQKENIIDESGMPKERFSAEFPKEGPSILRIQQVVRGDSAAYFCASSRRGPANEKLFFGSGTQLSVL.

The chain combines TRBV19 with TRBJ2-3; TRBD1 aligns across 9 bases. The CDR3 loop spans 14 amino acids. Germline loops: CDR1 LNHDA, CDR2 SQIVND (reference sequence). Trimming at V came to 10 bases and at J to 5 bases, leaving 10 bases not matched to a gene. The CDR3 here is CATSRGQGGDTQYF. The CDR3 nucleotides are TGTGCCACTTCCCGGGGACAGGGAGGAGATACGCAGTATTTT.

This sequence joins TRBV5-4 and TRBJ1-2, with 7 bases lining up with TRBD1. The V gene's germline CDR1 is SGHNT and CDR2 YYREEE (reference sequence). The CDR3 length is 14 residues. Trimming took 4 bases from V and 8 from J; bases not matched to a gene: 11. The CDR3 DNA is TGTGCCAGCAGCGCTGAAGACAGGGCGAGGGGCTACACCTTC. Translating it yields CASSAEDRARGYTF.

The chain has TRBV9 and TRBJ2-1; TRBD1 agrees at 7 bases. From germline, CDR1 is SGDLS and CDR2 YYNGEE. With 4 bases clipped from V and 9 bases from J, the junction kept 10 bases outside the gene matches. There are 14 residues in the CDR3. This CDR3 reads CASSKQGLVTEQFF. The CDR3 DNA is TGTGCCAGCAGCAAACAGGGGCTCGTCACTGAGCAGTTCTTC. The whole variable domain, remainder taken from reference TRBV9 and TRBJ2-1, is DSGVTQTPKHLITATGQRVTLRCSPRSGDLSVYWYQQSLDQGLQFLIQYYNGEERAKGNILERFSAQQFPDLHSELNLSSLELGDSALYFCASSKQGLVTEQFFGPGTRLTVL.

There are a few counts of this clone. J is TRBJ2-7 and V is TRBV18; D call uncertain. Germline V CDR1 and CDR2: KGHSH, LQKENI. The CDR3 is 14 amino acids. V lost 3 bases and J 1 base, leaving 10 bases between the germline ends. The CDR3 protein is CASSPSGDSYEQYF. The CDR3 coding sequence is TGTGCCAGCTCACCGTCTGGAGATTCCTACGAGCAGTACTTC.

This CDR3 reads CASSSPIGRQENTEAFF. In DNA, the CDR3 is TGTGCCAGCAGCTCCCCAATTGGTCGGCAGGAGAACACTGAAGCTTTCTTT. This chain joins TRBV7-8 and TRBJ1-1; D gene unclear. The length of the CDR3 is 17 residues. The germline CDR1 and CDR2 sequences are SGHVS and FQNEAQ. V gave up 4 bases and J gave up 1 base, with 19 bases separating them.

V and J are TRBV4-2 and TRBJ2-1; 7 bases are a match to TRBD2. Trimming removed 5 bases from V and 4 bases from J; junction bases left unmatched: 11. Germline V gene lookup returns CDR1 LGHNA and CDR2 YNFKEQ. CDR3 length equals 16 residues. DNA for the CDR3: TGTGCCAGCAGCGCAAGCGGGATGGGGTTGTACAATGAGCAGTTCTTC. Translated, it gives CASSASGMGLYNEQFF.

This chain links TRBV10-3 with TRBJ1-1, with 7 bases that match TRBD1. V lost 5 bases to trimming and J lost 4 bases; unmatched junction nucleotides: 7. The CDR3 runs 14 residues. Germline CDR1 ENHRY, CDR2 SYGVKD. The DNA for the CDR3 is TGTGCCATCAGTATAGGGGGCTCGGGCACTGAAGCTTTCTTT. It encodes CAISIGGSGTEAFF.

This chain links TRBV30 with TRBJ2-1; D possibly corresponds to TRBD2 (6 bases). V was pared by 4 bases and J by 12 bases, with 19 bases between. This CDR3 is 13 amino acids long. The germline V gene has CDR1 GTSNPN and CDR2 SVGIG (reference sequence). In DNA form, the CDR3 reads TGTGCCTGGAAACTCCGGCGGGGCTGGGGGCAGTTCTTC. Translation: CAWKLRRGWGQFF.

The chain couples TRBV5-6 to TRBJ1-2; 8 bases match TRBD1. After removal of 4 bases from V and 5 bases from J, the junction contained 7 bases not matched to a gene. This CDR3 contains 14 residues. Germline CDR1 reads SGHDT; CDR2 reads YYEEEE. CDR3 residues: CASSNPGGGYGYTF. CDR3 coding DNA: TGTGCCAGCAGCAACCCAGGGGGCGGATATGGCTACACCTTC.

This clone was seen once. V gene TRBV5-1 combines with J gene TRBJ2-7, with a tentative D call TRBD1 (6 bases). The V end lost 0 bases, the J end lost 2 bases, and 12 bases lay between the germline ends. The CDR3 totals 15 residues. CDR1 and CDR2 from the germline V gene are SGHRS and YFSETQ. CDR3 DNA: TGCGCCAGCAGCTTGGCCAGCCAGGGGCCCTACGAGCAGTACTTC. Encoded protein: CASSLASQGPYEQYF. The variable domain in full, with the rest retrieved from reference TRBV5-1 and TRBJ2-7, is KAGVTQTPRYLIKTRGQQVTLSCSPISGHRSVSWYQQTPGQGLQFLFEYFSETQRNKGNFPGRFSGRQFSNSRSEMNVSTLELGDSALYLCASSLASQGPYEQYFGPGTRLTVT.

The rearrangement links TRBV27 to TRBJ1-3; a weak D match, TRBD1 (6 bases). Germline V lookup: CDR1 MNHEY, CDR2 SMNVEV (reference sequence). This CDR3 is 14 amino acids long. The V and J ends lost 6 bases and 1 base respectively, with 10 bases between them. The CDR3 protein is CASSRDRSGNTIYF. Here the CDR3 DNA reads TGTGCCAGCAGCCGTGACAGGTCTGGAAACACCATATATTTT.

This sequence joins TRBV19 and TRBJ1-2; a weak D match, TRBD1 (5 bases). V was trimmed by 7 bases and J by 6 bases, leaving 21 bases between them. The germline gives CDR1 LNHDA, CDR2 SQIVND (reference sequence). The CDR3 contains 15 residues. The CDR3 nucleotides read TGTGCCAGTAACCCCTCTACGGGCAGGGCCGATGGCTACACCTTC. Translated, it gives CASNPSTGRADGYTF.

Here the CDR3 reads CASSLAGAPPLHF. The CDR3 coding sequence is TGTGCCAGCAGTTTGGCAGGGGCGCCTCCCCTCCACTTT. The chain carries TRBV12-3 or TRBV12-4 and TRBJ1-6; tentative D call: TRBD1 (6 bases). CDR3 length equals 13 residues. Trimming removed 3 bases at V and 13 bases at J, with 13 bases between.

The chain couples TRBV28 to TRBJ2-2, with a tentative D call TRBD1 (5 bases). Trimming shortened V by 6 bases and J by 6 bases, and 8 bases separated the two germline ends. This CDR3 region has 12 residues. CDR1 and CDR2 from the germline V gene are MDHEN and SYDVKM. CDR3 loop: CASRGVAGELFF. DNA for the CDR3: TGTGCCAGCAGAGGGGTCGCCGGGGAGCTGTTTTTT.

The CDR3 reads CASSSPGQGTYEQYF. The CDR3 bases are TGTGCCAGCAGCTCACCGGGACAGGGGACATACGAGCAGTACTTC. This chain links TRBV6-5 with TRBJ2-7; 10 bases are shared with TRBD1. Germline CDR1 and CDR2: MNHEY and SVGAGI. V dropped 6 bases and J dropped 4; count of bases not matched to a gene: 9. CDR3 size: 15 residues.

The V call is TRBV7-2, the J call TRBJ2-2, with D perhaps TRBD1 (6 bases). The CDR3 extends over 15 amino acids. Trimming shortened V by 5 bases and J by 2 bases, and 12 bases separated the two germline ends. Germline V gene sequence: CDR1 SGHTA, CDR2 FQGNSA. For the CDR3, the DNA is TGTGCCAGCAGCCCTACAGGGCCTAACACCGGGGAGCTGTTTTTT. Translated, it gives CASSPTGPNTGELFF.

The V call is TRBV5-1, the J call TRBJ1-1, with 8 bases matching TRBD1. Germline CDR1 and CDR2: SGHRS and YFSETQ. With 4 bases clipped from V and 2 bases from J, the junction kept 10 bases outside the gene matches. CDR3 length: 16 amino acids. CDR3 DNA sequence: TGCGCCAGCAGCCACCTTCCAGGGGGCGCAAACACTGAAGCTTTCTTT. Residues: CASSHLPGGANTEAFF.

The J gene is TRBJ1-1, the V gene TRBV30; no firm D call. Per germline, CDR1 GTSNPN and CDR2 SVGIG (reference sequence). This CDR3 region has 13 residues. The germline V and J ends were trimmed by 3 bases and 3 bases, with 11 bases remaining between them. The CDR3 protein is CAWRPITDTEAFF. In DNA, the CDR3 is TGTGCCTGGAGACCCATCACGGACACTGAAGCTTTCTTT.